This is a list of T cell receptor beta chains from one sample in a study of blood T cells in healthy people across ages. TCRdb processed the 5' RACE reads anew with MiXCR; each CDR3 protein has one entry. Altogether about 280,000 distinct CDR3 sequences are present, 25% to 30% being singletons, with the ten largest covering approximately 29%. What was sequenced was blood. All receptors come from a woman between 65 and 79 years old in good health. Each CDR3 is given with its conserved first and last residue.

J gene: TRBJ2-5
V gene: TRBV12-3/TRBV12-4
CDR3 protein: CASSLALKGHLEETQYF

J gene: TRBJ2-7
V gene: TRBV5-1
CDR3 protein: CASRLQSGSYEQYF

J gene: TRBJ2-1
V gene: TRBV3-1
CDR3 protein: CASSQGTSETYNEQFF

J gene: TRBJ1-1
V gene: TRBV12-3/TRBV12-4
CDR3 protein: CASSFVGGAKSTEAFF

J gene: TRBJ2-1
V gene: TRBV6-1
CDR3 protein: CAIKEGGLVYNEQFF

J gene: TRBJ1-4
V gene: TRBV7-2
CDR3 protein: CASSLVGRHNEKLFF

J gene: TRBJ2-4
V gene: TRBV29-1
CDR3 protein: CSVVGGNIQYF

J gene: TRBJ1-2
V gene: TRBV20-1
CDR3 protein: CSARAVEGNTPNYGYTF

J gene: TRBJ1-1
V gene: TRBV6-5
CDR3 protein: CANSYAKQGAEAFF

J gene: TRBJ2-6
V gene: TRBV15
CDR3 protein: CATSRVTFQGSIPGANVLTF

J gene: TRBJ2-7
V gene: TRBV14
CDR3 protein: CAGSLRTSGLGTQYF

J gene: TRBJ2-4
V gene: TRBV20-1
CDR3 protein: CSAERSGLSAKNIQYF

J gene: TRBJ2-5
V gene: TRBV6-2/TRBV6-3
CDR3 protein: CASSYAETLRWTQYF

J gene: TRBJ1-5
V gene: TRBV25-1
CDR3 protein: CASRSGGRNQPQHF

J gene: .
V gene: TRBV3-1
CDR3 protein: CASSPGQGIHEQYF

J gene: TRBJ2-1
V gene: TRBV20-1
CDR3 protein: CSVQRRSLHNEQFF

J gene: TRBJ2-3
V gene: TRBV20-1
CDR3 protein: CSAGGTGTGITDTQYF

J gene: TRBJ1-4
V gene: TRBV12-3/TRBV12-4
CDR3 protein: CASSLGAGREKLFF

J gene: TRBJ2-1
V gene: TRBV27
CDR3 protein: CASSPYTGGRGDNEQFF

J gene: TRBJ2-5
V gene: TRBV4-1
CDR3 protein: CASSQEGSGRYETQYF

J gene: TRBJ2-3
V gene: TRBV6-6
CDR3 protein: CASSADGTDTQYF

J gene: TRBJ1-4
V gene: TRBV29-1
CDR3 protein: CSVRISGKTNEKLFF

J gene: TRBJ1-1
V gene: TRBV29-1
CDR3 protein: CSGRQNTEAFF

J gene: TRBJ2-1
V gene: TRBV7-8
CDR3 protein: CASSTPARSGSYNEQFF

J gene: TRBJ2-1
V gene: TRBV11-3
CDR3 protein: CASSLGTRGQFF

J gene: TRBJ2-5
V gene: TRBV4-1
CDR3 protein: CASSQPPGLADKRYQETQYF

J gene: TRBJ2-7
V gene: TRBV4-1
CDR3 protein: CASSPQSGFMGEQYF

J gene: TRBJ1-5
V gene: TRBV11-3
CDR3 protein: CAGRDRGQPQHF

J gene: TRBJ2-4
V gene: TRBV7-9
CDR3 protein: CASSLGMNIQYF

J gene: TRBJ2-7
V gene: TRBV20-1
CDR3 protein: CSASLRAFPLYEQYF

J gene: TRBJ2-7
V gene: TRBV7-9
CDR3 protein: CASSLDRVYGYEQYF

J gene: TRBJ2-2
V gene: TRBV7-9
CDR3 protein: CASSSPLDRANTGELFF

J gene: TRBJ2-3
V gene: TRBV27
CDR3 protein: CASSFSPSTSGTDTQYF

J gene: TRBJ1-1
V gene: TRBV29-1
CDR3 protein: CNVDRGNTEAFF

J gene: TRBJ2-7
V gene: TRBV12-5
CDR3 protein: CASGPTEYEQYF

J gene: TRBJ2-1
V gene: TRBV18
CDR3 protein: CASSPKTGVNEQFF

J gene: .
V gene: TRBV28
CDR3 protein: CASSSTSRYEQYF

J gene: TRBJ1-2
V gene: TRBV5-1
CDR3 protein: CASSFTGSPPYTF

J gene: TRBJ1-1
V gene: TRBV7-2
CDR3 protein: CASSSLDRGPGTEAFF

J gene: TRBJ2-1
V gene: TRBV5-1
CDR3 protein: CASSLDTSSGRGFF

J gene: TRBJ2-6
V gene: TRBV5-1
CDR3 protein: CASALAGAGANVLTF

J gene: TRBJ2-5
V gene: TRBV5-1
CDR3 protein: CASSCLGLAGFQETQYF

J gene: TRBJ2-4
V gene: TRBV28
CDR3 protein: CASSPRDTGAKNIQYF

J gene: TRBJ2-1
V gene: TRBV2
CDR3 protein: CASCQRGTSSYNEQFF

J gene: TRBJ2-7
V gene: TRBV19
CDR3 protein: CASSINQGAREQYF

J gene: TRBJ1-4
V gene: TRBV6-6
CDR3 protein: CASNLRPGQGKEKLFF

J gene: TRBJ1-5
V gene: TRBV5-1
CDR3 protein: CASSLGQDNQPQHF

J gene: TRBJ1-5
V gene: TRBV19
CDR3 protein: CATDDRGDQPQHF

J gene: TRBJ2-7
V gene: TRBV7-9
CDR3 protein: CASSLASLASGQGAEQYF

J gene: TRBJ2-7
V gene: TRBV28
CDR3 protein: CARSGGLVGYEQYF

J gene: TRBJ2-3
V gene: TRBV15
CDR3 protein: CATSRSRTAVGADTQYF

J gene: TRBJ1-6
V gene: TRBV10-2
CDR3 protein: CASSATGADSPLHF

J gene: TRBJ2-7
V gene: TRBV5-5
CDR3 protein: CASSLLNYEQYF

J gene: TRBJ2-7
V gene: TRBV24-1
CDR3 protein: CATSDSTQSGEQYF

J gene: TRBJ2-1
V gene: TRBV6-5
CDR3 protein: CASSNPTSGAYNEQFF

J gene: TRBJ2-5
V gene: TRBV3-1
CDR3 protein: CASSKGQGDQETQYF

J gene: TRBJ2-1
V gene: TRBV2
CDR3 protein: CASSVGGDVYEQFF

J gene: TRBJ1-1
V gene: TRBV6-2/TRBV6-3
CDR3 protein: CASSYHGRSTEAFF

J gene: .
V gene: TRBV6-2/TRBV6-3
CDR3 protein: CASSTTSGRSLHEQYF

J gene: TRBJ2-3
V gene: TRBV5-1
CDR3 protein: CASSSTPPGLASTDTQYF